This TCR beta chain was sequenced during a study of T-cell reconstitution after alpha-beta-depleted transplantation in children. As concerns this clonotype: The antigen is undetermined.

Trimming cost V 4 bases and J 6 bases; bases outside gene matches: 7. This CDR3 is built from 15 residues. Germline values: CDR1 SGHRS, CDR2 YFSETQ. Molecular barcoding with unique molecular identifiers was used for the TCRbeta library. TCRdb independently ran MiXCR on the PCR reads; one entry per CDR3 protein. In the table there are under 450,000 distinct CDR3 sequences, 15% to 20% of which are singletons. Broader study findings: Among T cells one year after transplant, newly produced cells accounted for most counts and diversity. Reportedly, alpha-beta T cells present about two months post-transplant originated from several hundred expanded clones of graft origin.

V and J are TRBV5-1 and TRBJ2-3, with 11 bases fitting TRBD2. The input for sequencing was PBMCs, mostly from graft donor cells, taken 360 days after TCRalphabeta/CD19-depleted stem cell transplant. This sequence originates from a boy under two years old who had a stem cell transplant for Wiskott-Aldrich syndrome, so the T cells may come from the graft donor. Here the CDR3 DNA reads TGCGCCAGCAGCCCTAGCGGGGGGCCTTTCGATACGCAGTATTTT. Its translation is CASSPSGGPFDTQYF. Full variable domain (remainder filled in from reference TRBV5-1 and TRBJ2-3): KAGVTQTPRYLIKTRGQQVTLSCSPISGHRSVSWYQQTPGQGLQFLFEYFSETQRNKGNFPGRFSGRQFSNSRSEMNVSTLELGDSALYLCASSPSGGPFDTQYFGPGTRLTVL.